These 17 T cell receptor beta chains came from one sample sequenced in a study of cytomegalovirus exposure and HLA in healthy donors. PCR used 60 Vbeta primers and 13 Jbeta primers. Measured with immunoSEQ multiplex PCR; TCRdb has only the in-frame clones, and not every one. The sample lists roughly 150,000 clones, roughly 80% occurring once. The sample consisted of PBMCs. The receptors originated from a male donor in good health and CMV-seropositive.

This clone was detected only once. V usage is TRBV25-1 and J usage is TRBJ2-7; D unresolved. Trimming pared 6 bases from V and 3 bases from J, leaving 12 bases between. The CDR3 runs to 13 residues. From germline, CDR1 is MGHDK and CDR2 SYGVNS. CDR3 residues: CASSKGEHYEQYF. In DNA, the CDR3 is TGTGCCAGCAGCAAAGGAGAACACTACGAGCAGTACTTC.

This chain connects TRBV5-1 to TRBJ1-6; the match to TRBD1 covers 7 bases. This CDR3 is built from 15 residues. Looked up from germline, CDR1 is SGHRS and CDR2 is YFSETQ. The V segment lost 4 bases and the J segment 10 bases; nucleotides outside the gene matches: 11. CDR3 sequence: CASSLSGTAESPLHF. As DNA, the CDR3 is TGCGCCAGCAGCCTCTCCGGGACAGCTGAGTCACCCCTCCACTTT.

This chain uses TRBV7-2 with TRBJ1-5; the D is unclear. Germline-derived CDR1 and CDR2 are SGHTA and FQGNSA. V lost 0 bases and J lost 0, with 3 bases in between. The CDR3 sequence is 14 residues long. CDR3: CASSLAGSNQPQHF. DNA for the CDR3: TGTGCCAGCAGCTTAGCCGGTAGCAATCAGCCCCAGCATTTT.

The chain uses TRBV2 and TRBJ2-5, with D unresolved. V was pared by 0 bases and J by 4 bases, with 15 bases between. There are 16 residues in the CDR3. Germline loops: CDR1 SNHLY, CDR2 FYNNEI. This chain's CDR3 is CASSEALLRIGETQYF. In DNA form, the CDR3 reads TGTGCCAGCAGTGAAGCGCTTTTGCGAATTGGAGAGACCCAGTACTTC.

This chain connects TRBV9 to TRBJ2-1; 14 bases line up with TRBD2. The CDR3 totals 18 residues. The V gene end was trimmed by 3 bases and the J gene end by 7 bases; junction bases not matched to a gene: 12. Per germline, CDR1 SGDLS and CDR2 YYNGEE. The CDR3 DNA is TGTGCCAGCAGCGATGGGACTAGCGGGGGCACCTGGGGTAATGAGCAGTTCTTC. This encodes CASSDGTSGGTWGNEQFF.

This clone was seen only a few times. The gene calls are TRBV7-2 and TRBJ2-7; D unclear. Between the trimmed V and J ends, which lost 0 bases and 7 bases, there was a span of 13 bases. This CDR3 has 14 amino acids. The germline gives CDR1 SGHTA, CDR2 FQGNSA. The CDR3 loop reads CASSLAPAVKEQYF. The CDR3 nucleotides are TGTGCCAGCAGCTTAGCTCCCGCGGTGAAAGAGCAGTACTTC. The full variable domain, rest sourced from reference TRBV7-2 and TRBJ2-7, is GAGVSQSPSNKVTEKGKDVELRCDPISGHTALYWYRQSLGQGLEFLIYFQGNSAPDKSGLPSDRFSAERTGGSVSTLTIQRTQQEDSAVYLCASSLAPAVKEQYFGPGTRLTVT.

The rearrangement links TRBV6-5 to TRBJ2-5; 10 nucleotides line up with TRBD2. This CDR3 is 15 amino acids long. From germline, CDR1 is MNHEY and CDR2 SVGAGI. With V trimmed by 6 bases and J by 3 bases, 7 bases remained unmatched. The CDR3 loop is CASSGLAEGEETQYF. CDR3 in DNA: TGTGCCAGCAGCGGACTAGCGGAGGGGGAAGAGACCCAGTACTTC.

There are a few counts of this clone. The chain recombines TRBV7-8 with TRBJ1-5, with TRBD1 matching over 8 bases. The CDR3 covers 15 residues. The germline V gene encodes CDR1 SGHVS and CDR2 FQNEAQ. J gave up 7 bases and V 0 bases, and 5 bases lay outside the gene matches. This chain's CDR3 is CASSLASGGEQPQHF. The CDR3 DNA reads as TGTGCCAGCAGCTTAGCGTCAGGGGGCGAACAGCCCCAGCATTTT.

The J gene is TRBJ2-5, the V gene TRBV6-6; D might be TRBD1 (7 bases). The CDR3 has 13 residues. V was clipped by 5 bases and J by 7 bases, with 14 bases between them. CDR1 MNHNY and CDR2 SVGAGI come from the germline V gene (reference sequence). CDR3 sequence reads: CASSGQGEATQYF. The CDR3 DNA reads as TGTGCCAGCAGTGGGCAGGGGGAGGCGACCCAGTACTTC.

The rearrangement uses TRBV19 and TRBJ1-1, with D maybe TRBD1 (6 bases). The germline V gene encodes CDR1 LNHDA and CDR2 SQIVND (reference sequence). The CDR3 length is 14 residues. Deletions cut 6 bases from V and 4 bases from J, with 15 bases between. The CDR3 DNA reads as TGTGCCAGTAGCTTGCAGGGGCGCGGCACTGAAGCTTTCTTT. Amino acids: CASSLQGRGTEAFF.

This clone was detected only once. CDR3 residues: CASSIEGALLGSSEQFF. CDR3 nucleotide sequence: TGTGCCAGTAGTATAGAAGGAGCTCTCCTAGGGAGTAGTGAGCAGTTCTTC. The chain recombines TRBV19 with TRBJ2-1; TRBD2 is a possible D gene (5 bases). The germline V gene has CDR1 LNHDA and CDR2 SQIVND (reference sequence). CDR3 length: 17 residues. The germline V and J ends were trimmed by 0 bases and 9 bases, with 21 bases remaining between them.

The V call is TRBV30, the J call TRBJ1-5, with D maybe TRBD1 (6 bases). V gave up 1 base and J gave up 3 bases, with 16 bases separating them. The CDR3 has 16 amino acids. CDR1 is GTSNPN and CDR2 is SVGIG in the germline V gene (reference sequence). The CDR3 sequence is CAWSGHFRDINQPQHF. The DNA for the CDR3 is TGTGCCTGGAGTGGGCACTTCCGGGACATCAATCAGCCCCAGCATTTT. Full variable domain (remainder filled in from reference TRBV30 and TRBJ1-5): SQTIHQWPATLVQPVGSPLSLECTVEGTSNPNLYWYRQAAGRGLQLLFYSVGIGQISSEVPQNLSASRPQDRQFILSSKKLLLSDSGFYLCAWSGHFRDINQPQHFGDGTRLSIL.

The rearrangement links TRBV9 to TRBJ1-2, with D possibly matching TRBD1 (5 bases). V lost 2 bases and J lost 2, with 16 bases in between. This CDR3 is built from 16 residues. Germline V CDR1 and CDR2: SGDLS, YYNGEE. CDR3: CASSVDGGNRNYGYTF. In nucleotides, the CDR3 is TGTGCCAGCAGCGTGGACGGGGGAAACCGCAACTATGGCTACACCTTC.

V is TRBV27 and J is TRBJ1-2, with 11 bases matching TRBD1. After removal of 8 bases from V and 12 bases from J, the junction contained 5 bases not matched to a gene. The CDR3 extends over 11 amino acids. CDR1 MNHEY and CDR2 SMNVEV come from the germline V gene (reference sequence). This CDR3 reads CASLRTGGNTF. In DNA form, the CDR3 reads TGTGCCAGCCTCCGGACAGGGGGCAACACCTTC.

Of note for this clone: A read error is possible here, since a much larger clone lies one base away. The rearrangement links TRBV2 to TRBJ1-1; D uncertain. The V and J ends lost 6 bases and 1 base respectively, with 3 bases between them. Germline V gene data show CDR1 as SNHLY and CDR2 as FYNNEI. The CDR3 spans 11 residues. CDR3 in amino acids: CASRRNTEAFF. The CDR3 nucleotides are TGTGCCAGCAGGAGGAACACTGAAGCTTTCTTT.

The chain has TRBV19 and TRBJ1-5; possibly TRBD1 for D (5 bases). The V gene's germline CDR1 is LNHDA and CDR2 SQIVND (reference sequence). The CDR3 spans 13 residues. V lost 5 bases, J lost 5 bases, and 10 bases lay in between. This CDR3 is CASSVREDQPQHF. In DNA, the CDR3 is TGTGCCAGTAGTGTCAGGGAGGATCAGCCCCAGCATTTT.

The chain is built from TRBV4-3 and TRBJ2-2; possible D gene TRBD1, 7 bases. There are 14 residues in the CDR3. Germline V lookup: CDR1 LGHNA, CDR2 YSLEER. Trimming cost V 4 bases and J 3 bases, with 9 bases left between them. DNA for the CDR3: TGCGCCAGCAGCCCCAGGGGGGACACCGGGGAGCTGTTTTTT. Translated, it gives CASSPRGDTGELFF.